This T cell receptor beta chain was sequenced for a study of blood T cell repertoires in COVID-19. Clones were sequenced by immunoSEQ multiplex PCR, and TCRdb holds only the in-frame ones, with some missing. The sample records approximately 77,000 clones, about nine tenths being singletons. The CDR3 is made up of 11 amino acids. With 4 bases removed from V and 14 bases from J, the gap between germline ends came to 9 bases. The germline V gene encodes CDR1 MNHEY and CDR2 SVGAGI. Sequenced material: peripheral blood. This chain connects TRBV6-5 to TRBJ2-6, with D unclear. The TCR comes from a woman aged 80 or over with acute or convalescent COVID-19. The CDR3 bases are TGTGCCAGCAGTTCCTCAAGCATCCTGACTTTC. Translating it yields CASSSSSILTF.